The T cell receptor beta chain described here comes from a study of blood T cell repertoires in COVID-19. Study-level background: Sites across the United States, Italy and Spain contributed samples from acute and convalescent COVID-19.

V dropped 3 bases and J dropped 6 bases, with 11 bases sitting between them. CDR3 length: 14 amino acids. In germline, CDR1 is KGHDR, CDR2 SFDVKD. Repertoires were generated with immunoSEQ multiplex PCR, while TCRdb's copy carries only in-frame clones and drops some. The table shows under 300,000 clones, with around 90% occurring only once. Individuals drawn from approximately 26 US areas were roughly 18 to 95 years old. The study assigned cohorts using participant-reported clinical history. Donors of Cohort 3 who recovered were those that had two negative PCRs, clearance, or symptom resolution. The source material was PBMCs or T cells enriched from blood (not recorded which). The receptor's source is a woman in her 30s who had recovered from COVID-19. The rearrangement uses TRBV24-1 and TRBJ1-5; perhaps TRBD1 as D (6 bases). The CDR3 region has the DNA TGTGCCACCAGTGATGCCAGGGGTACTCAGCCCCAGCATTTT. It is translated as CATSDARGTQPQHF.